The clone carrying this T cell receptor (beta chain) was seen ten or more times. What it binds is unknown. Building the TCR beta libraries relied on iRepertoire HTBI primers, and CDR3 regions underwent Arm-PCR. TCRdb itself ran the multiplex PCR reads through MiXCR, one entry per CDR3 protein. The table shows roughly 420,000 distinct CDR3 sequences, with about 15% occurring only once. The CDR3 contains 19 residues. The V end lost 0 bases, the J end lost 4 bases, and 22 bases lay between the germline ends. Germline lookup yields CDR1 MNHEY and CDR2 SVGEGT. The record originates from a study of regulatory T cells in long-lasting Graves disease. Study-wide results and caveats: Patients with persistent Graves' had lower TCR diversity than newly diagnosed patients. Gene preferences differed: TRBV28, TRBJ1-2, TRBJ2-5 in persistent cases.

As for time point: newly diagnosed GD, antithyroid drugs for less than 3 months. Generation of the TCR library employed RNA extracted from PBMCs. The sample was also linked to a second study, of T cells in Graves' hyperthyroidism and ophthalmopathy. According to that study: Diagnoses rested on clinical symptoms, serum thyroxine and TRAb, thyroid ultrasound and orbital computed tomography.

The starting material was peripheral blood mononuclear cells (PBMCs), obtained at new diagnosis, from a patient treated with antithyroid drugs. The chain links TRBV6-2 or TRBV6-3 to TRBJ2-1; D tentatively reads TRBD1 or TRBD2 (5 bases each). This receptor was obtained from a woman aged 25 to 39 with Graves disease. Here the CDR3 DNA reads TGTGCCAGCAGTTACTCGATTGGCCTAGAGGGGCGGTTGTACAATGAGCAGTTCTTC. This encodes CASSYSIGLEGRLYNEQFF.